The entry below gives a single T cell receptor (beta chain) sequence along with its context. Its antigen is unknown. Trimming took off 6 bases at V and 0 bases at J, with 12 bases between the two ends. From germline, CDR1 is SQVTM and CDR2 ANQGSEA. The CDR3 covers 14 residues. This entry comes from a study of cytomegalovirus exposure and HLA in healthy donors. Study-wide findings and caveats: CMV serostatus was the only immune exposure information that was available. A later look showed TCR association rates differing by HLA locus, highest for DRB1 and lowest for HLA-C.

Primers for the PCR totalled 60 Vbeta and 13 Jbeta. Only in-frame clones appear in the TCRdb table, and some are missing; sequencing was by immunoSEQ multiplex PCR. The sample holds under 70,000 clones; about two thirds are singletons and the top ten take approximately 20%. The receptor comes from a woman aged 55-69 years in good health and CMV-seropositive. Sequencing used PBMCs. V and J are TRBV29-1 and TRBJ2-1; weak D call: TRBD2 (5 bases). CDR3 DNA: TGCAGCGTGGGCAGGACTGCCTCCTACAATGAGCAGTTCTTC. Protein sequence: CSVGRTASYNEQFF.